The 10 T cell receptor beta chains given below trace back to one sample, sequenced in a study of sequential checkpoint blockade in melanoma. Produced via immunoSEQ multiplex PCR; TCRdb's table is partial and in-frame only. The table includes around 11,000 clones, 50% to 65% detected once. As for treatment: randomized to nivolumab then ipilimumab (arm A) or the reverse (arm B). The sequencing used CD8+ T cells sorted from blood (inferred from file names), collected from a patient given nivolumab and ipilimumab in sequence. The source is a human donor with melanoma.

The CDR3 region is CASSLVGGSNYGYTF. CDR3 bases: TGTGCCAGCAGCTTGGTAGGGGGCTCTAACTATGGCTACACCTTC. The V and J genes are TRBV5-6 and TRBJ1-2, with 7 bases lining up with TRBD1. This CDR3 is 15 amino acids long. Germline CDR1 is SGHDT and CDR2 is YYEEEE. V was clipped by 0 bases and J by 0 bases; unmatched bases: 2.

This clone is a singleton in its sample. The chain is built from TRBV6-1 and TRBJ2-7; D remains unclear. This CDR3 has 10 amino acids. The germline CDR1 and CDR2 sequences are MNHNS and SASEGT. Trimming cost V 8 bases and J 4 bases, with 6 bases left between them. The CDR3 sequence: CASFRYEQYF. CDR3 DNA: TGTGCCAGCTTCAGGTACGAGCAGTACTTC.

To note about this clone: A read error is likely here: a far larger clone is one base away. This chain connects TRBV4-1 to TRBJ1-1; no clear D gene. V lost 1 base and J lost 5, with 14 bases in between. Germline V gene lookup returns CDR1 MGHRA and CDR2 YSYEKL. CDR3 size: 15 residues. Written as DNA, the CDR3 is TGCGCCAGCAGCCAAGGGGGAGGGCGATGGACTGAAGCTTTCTTT. Protein sequence: CASSQGGGRWTEAFF.

This rearrangement joins TRBV7-3 to TRBJ1-3, with D perhaps TRBD1 (5 bases). CDR1 is SGHTA, CDR2 FQGTGA, per germline. V lost 1 base, J lost 8 bases, and 6 bases lay in between. CDR3 length equals 12 residues. DNA of the CDR3: TGTGCCAGCAGCTTAAGGGGGGACACCATATATTTT. Translation: CASSLRGDTIYF.

The rearrangement links TRBV5-8 to TRBJ2-2; TRBD2 matches 11 bases. Germline CDR1 SGHTS, CDR2 YDEGEE. This CDR3 is built from 18 residues. The J segment lost 2 bases and the V segment lost 0 bases, leaving 6 bases of the junction unmatched. The CDR3 bases are TGTGCCAGCAGCTTGGAGGTTAGCGGGAGGGCAAACACCGGGGAGCTGTTTTTT. Residues: CASSLEVSGRANTGELFF.

This chain connects TRBV27 to TRBJ1-1; D not resolved. The CDR3 covers 13 residues. The germline CDR1 and CDR2 sequences are MNHEY and SMNVEV (reference sequence). Trimming removed 8 bases at V and 1 base at J, with 11 bases between. CDR3 bases: TGTGCCAGCGGAATAACAGAGAACACTGAAGCTTTCTTT. Its translation is CASGITENTEAFF.

This clone was counted between two and nine times. The rearrangement uses TRBV25-1 and TRBJ2-1; 9 positions agree with TRBD2. This CDR3 is 13 amino acids long. V trimming: 7 bases; J trimming: 8 bases; junction bases outside the gene matches: 6. Germline CDR1 is MGHDK and CDR2 is SYGVNS. In DNA form, the CDR3 reads TGTGCCAGCAAGGCGGGAGGGCAGGATGAGCAGTTCTTC. Protein sequence: CASKAGGQDEQFF. Based on the CDR3 plus reference TRBV25-1 and TRBJ2-1, the full variable domain is EADIYQTPRYLVIGTGKKITLECSQTMGHDKMYWYQQDPGMELHLIHYSYGVNSTEKGDLSSESTVSRIRTEHFPLTLESARPSHTSQYLCASKAGGQDEQFFGPGTRLTVL.

This chain links TRBV30 with TRBJ2-7; 13 bases are shared with TRBD2. The length of the CDR3 is 15 residues. CDR1 and CDR2 (germline): GTSNPN, SVGIG (reference sequence). The trim removed 1 base at V and 5 bases at J, leaving 5 bases unmatched. The CDR3 loop is CAWSEGLAGSDEQYF. The DNA of the CDR3 is TGTGCCTGGAGTGAGGGACTAGCGGGAAGTGACGAGCAGTACTTC.

On this clone: Germline is not matched at one junction end, which may reflect a read error. In the same sample, other DNA sequences code for this CDR3. The chain recombines TRBV5-4 with TRBJ1-3; D call uncertain. The CDR3 length is 16 residues. CDR1 is SGHNT and CDR2 is YYREEE in the germline V gene (reference sequence). DNA for the CDR3: TGCGCCAGCAGCCAAGATCGGGGAGGATCTGGAAACACCATATATTTT. It translates to CASSQDRGGSGNTIYF.

V usage is TRBV27 and J usage is TRBJ2-3; the D gene is possibly TRBD2 (5 bases). The CDR3 is 15 residues long. CDR1 is MNHEY and CDR2 is SMNVEV in the germline V gene (reference sequence). V gave up 2 bases and J gave up 2 bases, with 11 bases separating them. DNA of the CDR3: TGTGCCAGCAGTTTAAGGCGGGCGGTCACAGATACGCAGTATTTT. This codes for CASSLRRAVTDTQYF.